This T cell receptor (beta chain) was retrieved from a study of blood T cell repertoires in COVID-19. Across the study: Acute and convalescent COVID-19 samples came from the United States, Italy and Spain.

Authors' data handling: Reference gene primer amplification gave estimated nucleated cell counts. Assay used: immunoSEQ multiplex PCR; TCRdb lists only in-frame clones, some missing. For V, J and clone size, that table is used; D and trimming come from the DNA. The sample has around 200,000 clones, 88% seen once. The CDR3 totals 15 residues. The V and J ends lost 6 bases and 7 bases, in that order; junction bases with no gene match: 12. Looked up from germline, CDR1 is SNHLY and CDR2 is FYNNEI. This sequence was found in a man aged 25 to 40 with acute or convalescent COVID-19. This chain uses TRBV2 with TRBJ2-1; TRBD2 matches at 7 bases. The sample consisted of peripheral blood. CDR3 residues: CASRDGLVGVNEQFF. The CDR3 DNA sequence: TGTGCCAGCAGGGACGGACTAGTAGGGGTGAATGAGCAGTTCTTC.